This T cell receptor beta chain derives from a study of blood T cell repertoires in COVID-19. About the study: Sites across the United States, Italy and Spain contributed samples from acute and convalescent COVID-19.

Libraries were prepared by immunoSEQ multiplex PCR; TCRdb keeps only in-frame clonotypes and omits some of them. The data contain fewer than 200,000 clones, approximately 82% of them seen just once; the ten biggest clones take up 17%. The age range of participants was about 18 to 89 years, with residence in around 22 US areas. Participants were placed into cohorts based on the clinical history they reported. The CDR3 loop spans 15 amino acids. CDR1 SGHDT and CDR2 YYEEEE come from the germline V gene. V was pared by 6 bases and J by 6 bases, with 10 bases of the junction left unmatched. The genes are TRBV5-6 and TRBJ2-1; TRBD2 agrees at 9 bases. The sample comprised PBMCs or T cells enriched from blood (not recorded which). The source of this sequence is a woman aged 45-59 years who had recovered from COVID-19. CDR3 bases: TGTGCCAGCAACGACTACGGGACTAGCCCCAATGAGCAGTTCTTC. It is translated as CASNDYGTSPNEQFF. The entire variable domain, with the rest obtained from reference TRBV5-6 and TRBJ2-1, is as follows: DAGVTQSPTHLIKTRGQQVTLRCSPKSGHDTVSWYQQALGQGPQFIFQYYEEEERQRGNFPDRFSGHQFPNYSSELNVNALLLGDSALYLCASNDYGTSPNEQFFGPGTRLTVL.